Listed here are 23 T cell receptor beta chains from one sample, sequenced in a study of blood T cell repertoires in COVID-19. Sequencing used immunoSEQ multiplex PCR; TCRdb keeps in-frame clones, though not all of them. Here the sample spans fewer than 200,000 clones, approximately 85% being singletons. Sequenced sample: peripheral blood. The receptors were sampled from a woman older than 75 with acute or convalescent COVID-19.

This clone was counted at least ten times. The V and J genes are TRBV7-6 and TRBJ2-3; tentative D call: TRBD2 (5 bases). Trimming cost V 5 bases and J 0 bases, with 12 bases left between them. There are 15 residues in the CDR3. Germline CDR1 is SGHVS and CDR2 is FNYEAQ. CDR3 region: CASSPHSGSTDTQYF. The CDR3 DNA follows: TGTGCCAGCAGCCCCCATTCGGGGAGCACAGATACGCAGTATTTT.

Only one count was recorded for this clone. The genes are TRBV19 and TRBJ1-2; TRBD1 matches at 8 bases. V lost 0 bases and J lost 8; bases outside the gene matches: 8. There are 15 residues in the CDR3. Germline CDR1 LNHDA, CDR2 SQIVND (reference sequence). In DNA form, the CDR3 reads TGTGCCAGTAGTATAGATTGGCAGGGGGCGCGGGGCTACACCTTC. Translating it yields CASSIDWQGARGYTF.

This chain links TRBV19 with TRBJ1-4; 7 bases align to TRBD1. V shed 8 bases, J shed 4 bases, and the junction held 10 bases outside the gene matches. The germline V gene encodes CDR1 LNHDA and CDR2 SQIVND (reference sequence). CDR3 length: 15 amino acids. The CDR3 region is CASGTRGRRNEKLFF. CDR3 nucleotides: TGTGCCAGTGGTACGAGGGGGCGACGTAATGAAAAACTGTTTTTT.

In nucleotides, the CDR3 is TGTGCCAGCAGGACCGGGACAGTGAGCTACGAGCAGTACTTC. Amino acid sequence: CASRTGTVSYEQYF. The V and J genes are TRBV6-6 and TRBJ2-7; TRBD1 agrees at 7 bases. Germline assignment: CDR1 MNHNY and CDR2 SVGAGI (reference sequence). This CDR3 comprises 14 residues. V dropped 6 bases and J dropped 3; count of bases not matched to a gene: 8.

V is TRBV18 and J is TRBJ2-7; 7 bases agree with TRBD1. The germline gives CDR1 KGHSH, CDR2 LQKENI. The CDR3 has 14 amino acids. Unmatched junction bases numbered 5, after V lost 3 bases and J lost 3 bases. CDR3 DNA: TGTGCCAGCTCACCGGGACAGATGAGCTACGAGCAGTACTTC. It specifies CASSPGQMSYEQYF. The complete variable domain, with remaining parts taken from reference TRBV18 and TRBJ2-7, reads NAGVMQNPRHLVRRRGQEARLRCSPMKGHSHVYWYRQLPEEGLKFMVYLQKENIIDESGMPKERFSAEFPKEGPSILRIQQVVRGDSAAYFCASSPGQMSYEQYFGPGTRLTVT.

V gene TRBV4-2 combines with J gene TRBJ2-5; 9 bases align to TRBD2. Germline V gene data show CDR1 as LGHNA and CDR2 as YNFKEQ. The CDR3 is made up of 17 amino acids. Germline trimming cut 2 bases from V and 2 bases from J; bases unmatched to any gene: 9. DNA for the CDR3: TGTGCCAGCAGCCAAAGCGGGGGGCTAGCGGGACAAGAGACCCAGTACTTC. As protein: CASSQSGGLAGQETQYF.

The rearrangement uses TRBV5-1 and TRBJ1-2, with D possibly TRBD1 on 5 matching bases. Germline V gene data show CDR1 as SGHRS and CDR2 as YFSETQ. There are 16 residues in the CDR3. The germline V and J ends were trimmed by 4 bases and 6 bases, with 22 bases remaining between them. CDR3 coding DNA: TGCGCCAGCAGCCCTTTACCGGGACTTCCGGGGCATGGCTACACCTTC. Amino acids: CASSPLPGLPGHGYTF.

This chain links TRBV10-2 with TRBJ2-4; TRBD1 might be the D (6 bases). Germline V lookup: CDR1 WSHSY, CDR2 SAAADI. The CDR3 runs to 15 residues. V dropped 8 bases and J dropped 5 bases, with 19 bases sitting between them. This CDR3 reads CASCRQASRENIQYF. CDR3 bases: TGCGCCAGCTGCCGACAGGCATCGAGGGAAAACATTCAGTACTTC.

The chain combines TRBV5-5 with TRBJ2-1, with 8 bases aligning to TRBD1. From germline, CDR1 is SGHKS and CDR2 YYEKEE (reference sequence). V was pared by 4 bases and J by 1 base, with 10 bases of the junction left unmatched. The length of the CDR3 is 17 residues. CDR3 in DNA: TGTGCCAGCAGCCCAAGACGACAGGGGAGTTCCTACAATGAGCAGTTCTTC. Protein: CASSPRRQGSSYNEQFF.

The chain couples TRBV9 to TRBJ2-5; a possible D gene is TRBD1 (5 bases). V lost 4 bases, J lost 0 bases, and 19 bases lay in between. Germline V gene lookup returns CDR1 SGDLS and CDR2 YYNGEE. The CDR3 runs to 17 residues. Here the CDR3 reads CASSPDSIKGYQETQYF. DNA for the CDR3: TGTGCCAGCAGCCCCGACTCAATTAAGGGGTACCAAGAGACCCAGTACTTC. Full variable domain (rest looked up from reference TRBV9 and TRBJ2-5): DSGVTQTPKHLITATGQRVTLRCSPRSGDLSVYWYQQSLDQGLQFLIQYYNGEERAKGNILERFSAQQFPDLHSELNLSSLELGDSALYFCASSPDSIKGYQETQYFGPGTRLLVL.

A few counts support this clone. The identical CDR3 is also encoded by other nucleotide sequences in the sample. The gene calls are TRBV27 and TRBJ2-7, with D uncertain. This CDR3 spans 12 amino acids. Germline loops: CDR1 MNHEY, CDR2 SMNVEV (reference sequence). V shed 2 bases and J shed 5 bases, with 7 bases lying between them. The CDR3 is CASSLGGHEQYF. The DNA of the CDR3 is TGTGCCAGCAGTTTAGGTGGCCACGAGCAGTACTTC.

The rearrangement uses TRBV19 and TRBJ2-2; TRBD1 is a possible D gene (6 bases). CDR3 length: 13 residues. CDR1 is LNHDA and CDR2 is SQIVND in the germline V gene (reference sequence). The ends were cut back, 4 bases at V and 5 bases at J, with 8 bases in the middle. CDR3 protein: CASSTQGTGELFF. The CDR3 bases are TGTGCCAGTAGTACACAGGGAACCGGGGAGCTGTTTTTT.

In its sample, this clone was seen a few times. The chain couples TRBV6-2 or TRBV6-3 to TRBJ1-5, with D unresolved. Per the germline V gene, CDR1 is MNHEY and CDR2 is SVGEGT. CDR3 length: 13 amino acids. V was trimmed by 2 bases and J by 0 bases, leaving 2 bases between them. The CDR3 DNA sequence: TGTGCCAGCAGTTACCTTAGCAATCAGCCCCAGCATTTT. Protein: CASSYLSNQPQHF.

This clone was detected only a few times. J is TRBJ1-2 and V is TRBV14; D remains ambiguous. This CDR3 is 13 amino acids long. Trimming pared 1 base from V and 4 bases from J, leaving 7 bases between. Germline values: CDR1 SGHDN, CDR2 FVKESK. The CDR3 sequence is CASSQGAAYGYTF. The DNA for the CDR3 is TGTGCCAGCAGCCAAGGGGCTGCCTATGGCTACACCTTC.

The genes are TRBV7-2 and TRBJ2-7; D gene uncertain. Germline V gene sequence: CDR1 SGHTA, CDR2 FQGNSA. V was pared by 5 bases and J by 2 bases, with 10 bases between. This CDR3 has 13 residues. This chain's CDR3 is CASSLLRAYEQYF. DNA of the CDR3: TGTGCCAGCAGCCTCCTTAGAGCCTACGAGCAGTACTTC.

The J gene is TRBJ1-1, the V gene TRBV7-9; 8 positions match TRBD1. CDR1 SEHNR and CDR2 FQNEAQ come from the germline V gene (reference sequence). The junction had 10 bases not matched to a gene; V was cut back by 2 bases and J by 5 bases. CDR3 size: 16 residues. The CDR3 loop is CASSLTSGQGGTEAFF. CDR3 bases: TGTGCCAGCAGCTTAACTTCCGGACAGGGCGGGACTGAAGCTTTCTTT.

The V gene is TRBV30, the J gene TRBJ1-1, with 8 bases aligning to TRBD1. Germline CDR1 is GTSNPN and CDR2 is SVGIG (reference sequence). V lost 8 bases and J lost 8; bases outside the gene matches: 10. The CDR3 covers 12 residues. The CDR3 DNA is TGTGCCGCCCTAACAGGGGGTGAGGAAGCTTTCTTT. Translated: CAALTGGEEAFF. The full variable domain, with the rest looked up from reference TRBV30 and TRBJ1-1, is SQTIHQWPATLVQPVGSPLSLECTVEGTSNPNLYWYRQAAGRGLQLLFYSVGIGQISSEVPQNLSASRPQDRQFILSSKKLLLSDSGFYLCAALTGGEEAFFGQGTRLTVV.

This clone was recorded many times. The CDR3 loop reads CASSQDTENYGYTF. CDR3 DNA: TGTGCCAGCAGCCAAGATACTGAAAACTATGGCTACACCTTC. The chain employs TRBV3-1 (or the pseudogene TRBV3-2) and TRBJ1-2; D unclear. This CDR3 is built from 14 residues. Deletions cut 0 bases from V and 2 bases from J, with 7 bases between. The V gene's germline CDR1 is LGHDT and CDR2 YNNKEL (reference sequence).

The chain uses TRBV30 and TRBJ1-3; 7 bases are shared with TRBD1. CDR1 and CDR2 from the germline V gene are GTSNPN and SVGIG (reference sequence). The ends lost 5 bases at V and 0 bases at J; junction bases unmatched: 7. The CDR3 has 15 amino acids. The CDR3 nucleotides read TGTGCCTGGGGCCCGGGACAGTTCTCTGGAAACACCATATATTTT. Its protein is CAWGPGQFSGNTIYF.

As concerns this clone: The junction and the germline gene differ at one end; a read error may be behind it. The chain joins TRBV3-1 (or the pseudogene TRBV3-2) to TRBJ1-1; weak D call: TRBD1 (5 bases). The CDR3 sequence is 15 residues long. The V gene's germline CDR1 is LGHDT and CDR2 YNNKEL (reference sequence). The chain's CDR3 is CASSQDGMRGGDEVF. The CDR3 region has the DNA TGTGCCAGCAGCCAAGATGGGATGCGGGGGGGGGACGAAGTCTTT.

The rearrangement uses TRBV30 and TRBJ2-3; 9 nucleotides line up with TRBD2. Trimming at V came to 3 bases and at J to 5 bases, leaving 12 bases not matched to a gene. CDR3 length: 16 amino acids. Germline CDR1 and CDR2: GTSNPN and SVGIG (reference sequence). CDR3 DNA: TGTGCCTGGAGAAGAGCGGCGGGAGGGCCCGGAGATACGCAGTATTTT. As protein: CAWRRAAGGPGDTQYF.

Written as DNA, the CDR3 is TGTGCCACTTCTCGCGGGACTTTTAATGAAAAACTGTTTTTT. The encoded protein is CATSRGTFNEKLFF. The V gene is TRBV19, the J gene TRBJ1-4; tentatively, D is TRBD1 (5 bases). Looked up from germline, CDR1 is LNHDA and CDR2 is SQIVND (reference sequence). The CDR3 extends over 14 amino acids. V was clipped by 10 bases and J by 4 bases, with 16 bases between them.

This clone was recorded once. The gene calls are TRBV5-6 and TRBJ2-7, with 8 nucleotides matching TRBD1. CDR1 and CDR2 (germline): SGHDT, YYEEEE. CDR3 length equals 13 residues. Trimming at V came to 0 bases and at J to 6 bases, leaving 2 bases not matched to a gene. The CDR3 nucleotides are TGTGCCAGCAGCTTGGTGGGACAGGCCGAGCAGTACTTC. It translates to CASSLVGQAEQYF.